This T cell receptor (beta chain) was captured in a study of T cell responses to AZD1222 COVID-19 vaccine. General study points: Spike was spanned by vaccine-associated CD4 TCRs, which were dominant at 160-218 and 743-854. Donors, mostly white British, included more females; clonal diversity was possibly underestimated.

Sequencing used immunoSEQ multiplex PCR; TCRdb keeps in-frame clones, though not all of them. The sample yields approximately 300,000 clones, 94% seen once. In germline, CDR1 is GTSNPN, CDR2 SVGIG (reference sequence). The CDR3 sequence is 17 residues long. Between the trimmed V and J ends, which lost 2 bases and 0 bases, there was a span of 17 bases. Second doses were pooled across both intervals (about 4 or about 12 weeks). On this clone itself: Its antigen is unidentified.

The rearrangement joins TRBV30 to TRBJ2-4, with D tentatively TRBD1 (8 bases). The TCR comes from an adult who received the AZD1222 COVID-19 vaccine. This sample comprised peripheral blood, obtained 28 days after the second AZD1222 dose. The CDR3 coding sequence is TGTGCCTGGAGTCCGGACAGGGAGGGACTAGCCAAAAACATTCAGTACTTC. As protein: CAWSPDREGLAKNIQYF.